A single count supports the clone carrying this T cell receptor (beta chain). The germline CDR1 and CDR2 sequences are SGHRS and YFSETQ. CDR3 size: 14 residues. The V and J ends lost 2 bases and 5 bases, in that order; junction bases with no gene match: 6. The data were obtained in a study of Tregs in tolerant kidney transplant recipients. TCRdb's copy holds only in-frame clones and misses some; the assay was immunoSEQ multiplex PCR. This sample has under 95,000 clones, with 80% to 95% found just once. The rearrangement uses TRBV5-1 and TRBJ1-1; TRBD1 matches at 7 bases. This material consisted of Tregs from blood, taken before the transplant. The origin of this receptor is a human donor who received a combined kidney and bone marrow transplant. CDR3 bases: TGCGCCAGCAGCTTAGAGGGGGCGCGGACTGAAGCTTTCTTT. The encoded protein is CASSLEGARTEAFF. Together with reference TRBV5-1 and TRBJ1-1, the CDR3 gives the full variable domain: KAGVTQTPRYLIKTRGQQVTLSCSPISGHRSVSWYQQTPGQGLQFLFEYFSETQRNKGNFPGRFSGRQFSNSRSEMNVSTLELGDSALYLCASSLEGARTEAFFGQGTRLTVV.